This TCR beta chain originates from a study of blood T cell repertoires in COVID-19. Whole-study context: COVID-19 samples, acute and convalescent, were from the United States, Italy and Spain. T cells, B-cell-depleted T cells, or PBMCs supplied cDNA or gDNA.

Method: immunoSEQ multiplex PCR; TCRdb's copy keeps in-frame clones and lacks some. The sample yields about 55,000 clones, roughly four fifths seen once. Germline lookup yields CDR1 MDHEN and CDR2 SYDVKM. The CDR3 totals 15 residues. V dropped 6 bases and J dropped 5; count of bases not matched to a gene: 12. The sequencing input was peripheral blood. The V gene is TRBV28, the J gene TRBJ2-7; 8 positions match TRBD1. The sequence was collected from a woman aged 55-75 years with acute or convalescent COVID-19. The CDR3 sequence: CASRPGTGRWNEQYF. The CDR3 nucleotides are TGTGCCAGCAGGCCTGGGACAGGCCGTTGGAACGAGCAGTACTTC.